What follows are 25 T cell receptor beta chains derived from one specimen sequenced in a study of T cell changes during pregnancy in multiple sclerosis (dated by TCRdb to about 2019). Library creation used the immunoSEQ multiplex PCR assay. TCRdb stores this immuneACCESS table with in-frame sequences only. Part of the clones is absent; in the studies checked, under half of the shortfall reflects unresolved V genes, and no reason is known for the rest. In this sample the table shows 84,000 or so clones, about 94% of which occur a single time. The ten largest clones add up to about 2.3% of the sample. The sequencing used peripheral blood, collected in the third trimester of pregnancy. The receptor set was obtained from a female donor with multiple sclerosis, enrolled in a pregnancy study.

The chain combines TRBV5-1 with TRBJ1-1; a weak D match, TRBD1 (5 bases). This CDR3 region has 14 residues. Germline V gives CDR1 SGHRS, CDR2 YFSETQ. Trimming pared 4 bases from V and 1 base from J, leaving 11 bases between. CDR3 in amino acids: CASSQGAGNTEAFF. In nucleotides, the CDR3 is TGCGCCAGCAGCCAAGGGGCCGGGAACACTGAAGCTTTCTTT. Based on the CDR3 plus reference TRBV5-1 and TRBJ1-1, the full variable domain is KAGVTQTPRYLIKTRGQQVTLSCSPISGHRSVSWYQQTPGQGLQFLFEYFSETQRNKGNFPGRFSGRQFSNSRSEMNVSTLELGDSALYLCASSQGAGNTEAFFGQGTRLTVV.

This clone has a single count. The gene calls are TRBV15 and TRBJ2-1; D is ambiguous. Trimming removed 0 bases from V and 6 bases from J, with 12 bases in between. The CDR3 sequence is 15 residues long. Germline V gene sequence: CDR1 LNHNV, CDR2 YYDKDF (reference sequence). This CDR3 reads CATSRDRLSSNEQFF. CDR3 nucleotides: TGTGCCACCAGCAGAGATCGCTTGTCTAGCAATGAGCAGTTCTTC.

The chain links TRBV7-9 to TRBJ2-5; TRBD1 matches 9 bases. The CDR3 loop spans 15 amino acids. Germline-derived CDR1 and CDR2 are SEHNR and FQNEAQ (reference sequence). Trimming cost V 4 bases and J 5 bases; bases outside gene matches: 8. CDR3 loop: CASSYPGQGGETQYF. In nucleotides, the CDR3 is TGTGCCAGCAGCTACCCGGGACAGGGAGGCGAGACCCAGTACTTC.

In nucleotides, the CDR3 is TGTGCCAGCAGCAGGGGACAGGGGCTTGGGGAGCAGTACTTC. Translation: CASSRGQGLGEQYF. J is TRBJ2-7 and V is TRBV5-5, with 10 bases matching TRBD1. V gave up 4 bases and J gave up 7 bases; unmatched junction bases: 8. Germline V gene data show CDR1 as SGHKS and CDR2 as YYEKEE (reference sequence). The CDR3 is made up of 14 amino acids. Together with reference TRBV5-5 and TRBJ2-7, the CDR3 gives the full variable domain: DAGVTQSPTHLIKTRGQQVTLRCSPISGHKSVSWYQQVLGQGPQFIFQYYEKEERGRGNFPDRFSARQFPNYSSELNVNALLLGDSALYLCASSRGQGLGEQYFGPGTRLTVT.

V is TRBV6-5 and J is TRBJ1-5; 9 positions match TRBD1. V lost 4 bases, J lost 4 bases, and 8 bases stayed unmatched. Germline V lookup: CDR1 MNHEY, CDR2 SVGAGI. The CDR3 extends over 16 amino acids. Here the CDR3 reads CASSSSGTGLNQPQHF. CDR3 bases: TGTGCCAGCAGTTCCTCCGGGACAGGGCTGAATCAGCCCCAGCATTTT.

In DNA, the CDR3 is TGTGCCAGCAGTGTCGCGGGGAGCTCCTACGAGCAGTACTTC. Translating it yields CASSVAGSSYEQYF. The gene calls are TRBV27 and TRBJ2-7; a weak D match, TRBD2 (6 bases). CDR3 length: 14 residues. V was trimmed by 5 bases and J by 0 bases, leaving 11 bases between them. Germline lookup yields CDR1 MNHEY and CDR2 SMNVEV (reference sequence).

Only a few counts were recorded for this clone. This sequence joins TRBV9 and TRBJ1-2; D unresolved. The germline V gene has CDR1 SGDLS and CDR2 YYNGEE. This CDR3 has 13 residues. V shed 5 bases and J shed 6 bases, with 14 bases lying between them. Written as DNA, the CDR3 is TGTGCCAGCAGGCCACTTGGGAGGGATGGCTACACCTTC. It encodes CASRPLGRDGYTF.

This clone was observed a single time. The chain is built from TRBV2 and TRBJ1-5, with D perhaps TRBD1 (6 bases). Trimming removed 3 bases at V and 6 bases at J, with 12 bases between. CDR1 SNHLY and CDR2 FYNNEI come from the germline V gene. The CDR3 loop spans 14 amino acids. CDR3 nucleotide sequence: TGTGCCAGCAGTGAGGAGGGAGGGGGTCAGCCCCAGCATTTT. It codes for CASSEEGGGQPQHF.

The DNA for the CDR3 is TGTGCCAGCAGGGGACTAGTAAATACGCAGTATTTT. This translates into CASRGLVNTQYF. The V and J genes are TRBV6-5 and TRBJ2-3, with 8 bases that match TRBD2. This CDR3 comprises 12 residues. The ends lost 6 bases at V and 7 bases at J; junction bases unmatched: 3. The germline V gene has CDR1 MNHEY and CDR2 SVGAGI.

This clone was recorded only once. The genes are TRBV14 and TRBJ1-2, with TRBD1 matching over 9 bases. Germline V gives CDR1 SGHDN, CDR2 FVKESK. The junction had 5 bases not matched to a gene; V was cut back by 0 bases and J by 3 bases. The CDR3 spans 16 residues. The CDR3: CASSQDRQGEDYGYTF. For the CDR3, the DNA is TGTGCCAGCAGCCAAGATCGACAGGGGGAGGACTATGGCTACACCTTC.

The chain has TRBV4-1 and TRBJ1-5; possible D gene TRBD1, 5 bases. V shed 4 bases and J shed 5 bases, with 18 bases lying between them. Germline V gene data show CDR1 as MGHRA and CDR2 as YSYEKL. CDR3 length: 16 residues. CDR3 sequence reads: CASSLTPGGGYQPQHF. The DNA of the CDR3 is TGCGCCAGCAGCCTCACCCCGGGGGGGGGTTATCAGCCCCAGCATTTT.

This chain uses TRBV19 with TRBJ1-5; 9 bases match TRBD1. The germline CDR1 and CDR2 sequences are LNHDA and SQIVND (reference sequence). This CDR3 region has 17 residues. V was clipped by 5 bases and J by 1 base; unmatched bases: 9. CDR3 loop: CASSLALGTGSNQPQHF. The CDR3 DNA reads as TGTGCCAGTAGTCTGGCCTTGGGGACAGGGAGCAATCAGCCCCAGCATTTT.

This clone was recorded once. The chain is built from TRBV18 and TRBJ2-7; TRBD2 agrees at 12 bases. This CDR3 has 16 residues. V lost 4 bases to trimming and J lost 3 bases; unmatched junction nucleotides: 7. Germline V CDR1 and CDR2: KGHSH, LQKENI. The CDR3 reads CASSLRLAGDLYEQYF. CDR3 coding DNA: TGTGCCAGCTCACTCAGACTAGCGGGAGACCTCTACGAGCAGTACTTC.

The gene calls are TRBV9 and TRBJ2-2; 7 bases match TRBD1. The V and J ends lost 1 base and 3 bases, in that order; junction bases with no gene match: 21. The CDR3 covers 21 residues. Germline loops: CDR1 SGDLS, CDR2 YYNGEE. The CDR3 bases are TGTGCCAGCAGCGTAAAGGTGTGGAGACAGGGAAAGCGAGGATACACCGGGGAGCTGTTTTTT. Residues: CASSVKVWRQGKRGYTGELFF.

The V gene is TRBV30, the J gene TRBJ1-6, with D possibly being TRBD1 (6 bases). Trimming took 8 bases from V and 3 from J, leaving 11 bases between them. The germline gives CDR1 GTSNPN, CDR2 SVGIG (reference sequence). There are 13 residues in the CDR3. CDR3 loop: CARGGDYNSPLHF. In DNA form, the CDR3 reads TGTGCCAGGGGGGGGGACTATAATTCACCCCTCCACTTT.

This clone was counted a single time. The chain is built from TRBV2 and TRBJ2-7, with D possibly TRBD2 on 5 matching bases. This CDR3 is 12 amino acids long. V gave up 4 bases and J gave up 11 bases, with 15 bases separating them. Germline V gene sequence: CDR1 SNHLY, CDR2 FYNNEI. The CDR3, as DNA: TGTGCCAGCAGTGGTTTACAGACACTAGAGTACTTC. Translation gives CASSGLQTLEYF.

V and J are TRBV6-1 and TRBJ2-5, with 7 bases fitting TRBD2. Germline V gene lookup returns CDR1 MNHNS and CDR2 SASEGT. The CDR3 consists of 15 residues. With 1 base clipped from V and 0 bases from J, the junction kept 2 bases outside the gene matches. CDR3 DNA sequence: TGTGCCAGCAGTGAAGTGGGAGGGGACCAAGAGACCCAGTACTTC. This gives the protein CASSEVGGDQETQYF.

The chain combines TRBV23-1 with TRBJ2-4; 11 bases align to TRBD1. TRBV23-1 is marked as an open reading frame, function uncertain. This CDR3 spans 16 amino acids. V dropped 7 bases and J dropped 5; count of bases not matched to a gene: 10. This CDR3 is CASTRDRGRRQNIQYF. CDR3 nucleotides: TGCGCCAGCACCCGGGACAGGGGGAGACGACAAAACATTCAGTACTTC.

The chain employs TRBV30 and TRBJ2-3; TRBD2 is a possible D gene (7 bases). V lost 0 bases and J lost 4, with 17 bases in between. Germline V lookup: CDR1 GTSNPN, CDR2 SVGIG (reference sequence). The CDR3 contains 16 residues. The CDR3 loop is CAWSVLRGGRPDTQYF. In nucleotides, the CDR3 is TGTGCCTGGAGTGTACTTAGGGGGGGGCGGCCAGATACGCAGTATTTT.

V gene TRBV7-8 combines with J gene TRBJ2-2; tentatively, D is TRBD2 (6 bases). Germline V gene data show CDR1 as SGHVS and CDR2 as FQNEAQ. V was clipped by 11 bases and J by 6 bases, with 28 bases between them. This CDR3 contains 17 residues. The CDR3 nucleotides are TGTGCCGGACTTCGGAATGTGGGGGGACCGAGTGCCGGGGAGCTGTTTTTT. It encodes CAGLRNVGGPSAGELFF.

V usage is TRBV6-1 and J usage is TRBJ2-7, with D maybe TRBD1 (5 bases). CDR3 length equals 15 residues. Germline V gives CDR1 MNHNS, CDR2 SASEGT. Deletions cut 1 base from V and 0 bases from J, with 10 bases between. Written as DNA, the CDR3 is TGTGCCAGCAGTGAAGGGCAGGGAAGCTCCTACGAGCAGTACTTC. This gives the protein CASSEGQGSSYEQYF.

V usage is TRBV5-4 and J usage is TRBJ1-1; TRBD1 is a possible D gene (6 bases). The CDR3 is made up of 14 amino acids. Germline values: CDR1 SGHNT, CDR2 YYREEE (reference sequence). The V gene lost 2 bases and the J gene lost 1 base, with 9 bases spanning the gap. DNA of the CDR3: TGTGCCAGCAGCTTCATGGGACAGAACACTGAAGCTTTCTTT. Its translation is CASSFMGQNTEAFF.

V usage is TRBV18 and J usage is TRBJ1-6; possibly TRBD1 for D (6 bases). Trimming took 2 bases from V and 5 from J, leaving 16 bases between them. The CDR3 has 17 residues. The germline CDR1 and CDR2 sequences are KGHSH and LQKENI. The CDR3 reads CASSPGPRGHDNSPLHF. In DNA, the CDR3 is TGTGCCAGCTCACCAGGTCCCAGGGGCCACGATAATTCACCCCTCCACTTT.

This chain links TRBV11-2 with TRBJ2-1, with a possible D match to TRBD1 (6 bases). V lost 5 bases and J lost 8, with 13 bases in between. The CDR3 totals 13 residues. Germline V CDR1 and CDR2: SGHAT, FQNNGV. The chain's CDR3 is CASSRYRADEQFF. In DNA form, the CDR3 reads TGTGCCAGCAGCCGATACAGGGCCGATGAGCAGTTCTTC.

This chain uses TRBV9 with TRBJ1-2, with TRBD1 matching over 8 bases. Germline-derived CDR1 and CDR2 are SGDLS and YYNGEE. With V trimmed by 4 bases and J by 5 bases, 19 bases remained unmatched. This CDR3 comprises 18 residues. Here the CDR3 DNA reads TGTGCCAGCAGCCCGACAATACCTGGACAGGGACACTTATATGGCTACACCTTC. Protein sequence: CASSPTIPGQGHLYGYTF. Filled out from reference TRBV9 and TRBJ1-2, the complete variable domain reads DSGVTQTPKHLITATGQRVTLRCSPRSGDLSVYWYQQSLDQGLQFLIQYYNGEERAKGNILERFSAQQFPDLHSELNLSSLELGDSALYFCASSPTIPGQGHLYGYTFGSGTRLTVV.